This T cell receptor beta chain originates from a study of Ad26.COV2.S vaccination and SARS-CoV-2 variants. Noted treatment: some 19 received Ad26.COV2.S at low or high dose, single or two shots; about 5 received placebo; per-sample allocation not given. Specimens were obtained on day 63 following the first vaccine or placebo injection. Germline CDR1 reads MNHEY; CDR2 reads SVGEGT. Deletions cut 3 bases from V and 4 bases from J, with 22 bases between. The CDR3 runs to 18 residues. The assay was immunoSEQ multiplex PCR, and TCRdb's table has in-frame clones only and misses some. The sample yields around 270,000 clones, roughly 87% seen once.

The sequence derives from a person between 18 and 65 years old who received the Ad26.COV2.S COVID-19 vaccine or a placebo. The chain uses TRBV6-2 or TRBV6-3 and TRBJ2-1; D perhaps matches TRBD2 (6 bases). The sample consisted of peripheral blood, taken in a trial of Ad26.COV2.S vaccine versus placebo. DNA of the CDR3: TGTGCCAGCAGTTATGAGAGGCTGACGGGAGTAGGGTACAATGAGCAGTTCTTC. Protein: CASSYERLTGVGYNEQFF.